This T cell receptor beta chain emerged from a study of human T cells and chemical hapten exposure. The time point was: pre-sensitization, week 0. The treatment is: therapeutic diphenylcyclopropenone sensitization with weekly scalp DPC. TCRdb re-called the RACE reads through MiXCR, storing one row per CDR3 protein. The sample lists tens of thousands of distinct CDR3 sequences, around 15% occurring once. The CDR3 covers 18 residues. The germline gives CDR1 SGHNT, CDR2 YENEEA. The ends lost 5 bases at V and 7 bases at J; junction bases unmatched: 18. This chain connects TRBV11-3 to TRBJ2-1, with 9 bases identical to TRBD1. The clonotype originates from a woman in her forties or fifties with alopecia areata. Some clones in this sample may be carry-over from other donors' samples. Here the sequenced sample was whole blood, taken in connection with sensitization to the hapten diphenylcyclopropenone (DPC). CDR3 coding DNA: TGTGCCAGCAGCCGAGGCGGAACACAGGGGGCAGGTGGGAATGAGCAGTTCTTC. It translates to CASSRGGTQGAGGNEQFF. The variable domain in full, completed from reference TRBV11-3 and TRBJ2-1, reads EAGVVQSPRYKIIEKKQPVAFWCNPISGHNTLYWYLQNLGQGPELLIRYENEEAVDDSQLPKDRFSAERLKGVDSTLKIQPAELGDSAVYLCASSRGGTQGAGGNEQFFGPGTRLTVL.